A single sample gave rise to the 14 T cell receptor beta chains below, sequenced in a study of PD-1 blockade in classical Hodgkin lymphoma. Some clones are missing from TCRdb's copy, which holds only in-frame ones; the method was immunoSEQ multiplex PCR. The table records 15,000 to 20,000 clones, about 77% of them present only once. Stated time point: cycle 4 day 1 (C4D1), after six to seven weeks of nivolumab. Every single patient, without exception, relapsed after autologous stem cell transplantation, and brentuximab vedotin exposure varied. This material consisted of peripheral blood mononuclear cells (PBMCs), taken before the fourth cycle of nivolumab. The origin of the receptors is a human donor with classical Hodgkin lymphoma.

This sequence joins TRBV23-1 and TRBJ2-7, with D unresolved. Being an ORF, TRBV23-1 has a function that is uncertain. This CDR3 spans 16 amino acids. V shed 3 bases and J shed 2 bases, with 17 bases lying between them. CDR3 coding DNA: TGCGCCAGCAGTCAGTCAATCCAACATAAGACCTACGAGCAGTACGTC. As protein: CASSQSIQHKTYEQYV.

Regarding this clone: At one end the junction does not follow the germline gene, possibly because of a read error. The chain recombines TRBV30 with TRBJ2-7, with TRBD2 as a possible D gene (6 bases). Germline V gene data show CDR1 as GTSNPN and CDR2 as SVGIG (reference sequence). The CDR3 has 13 amino acids. CDR3 bases: TGTGCCTGGAGTGTCATGGGGGGTATGGGCGGAGACTTC. Protein product: CAWSVMGGMGGDF.

V is TRBV19 and J is TRBJ1-1; a possible D gene is TRBD1 (6 bases). The V end lost 4 bases, the J end lost 0 bases, and 12 bases lay between the germline ends. The CDR3 runs to 15 residues. Per the germline V gene, CDR1 is LNHDA and CDR2 is SQIVND (reference sequence). The CDR3 DNA is TGTGCCAGTAGTACCATGGGACATTTGAACACTGAAGCTTTCTTT. Amino acids: CASSTMGHLNTEAFF. Using reference TRBV19 and TRBJ1-1 for the parts outside the CDR3, the full variable domain is DGGITQSPKYLFRKEGQNVTLSCEQNLNHDAMYWYRQDPGQGLRLIYYSQIVNDFQKGDIAEGYSVSREKKESFPLTVTSAQKNPTAFYLCASSTMGHLNTEAFFGQGTRLTVV.

This clone is a singleton in its sample. This chain connects TRBV6-1 to TRBJ2-1; no clear D gene. There are 15 residues in the CDR3. Germline-derived CDR1 and CDR2 are MNHNS and SASEGT. V was pared by 2 bases and J by 0 bases, with 8 bases between. For the CDR3, the DNA is TGTGCCAGCAGTGAAACTTTGAGCTCCTACAATGAGCAGTTCTTC. Amino acid sequence: CASSETLSSYNEQFF.

The chain uses TRBV28 and TRBJ1-1, with D possibly TRBD1 on 5 matching bases. V was trimmed by 6 bases and J by 7 bases, leaving 12 bases between them. Germline V lookup: CDR1 MDHEN, CDR2 SYDVKM. This CDR3 has 12 amino acids. Here the CDR3 DNA reads TGTGCCAGCAGCGGGGGACGGATTGAAGCTTTCTTT. This gives the protein CASSGGRIEAFF.

The chain links TRBV19 to TRBJ2-4; D remains unclear. Germline CDR1 LNHDA, CDR2 SQIVND (reference sequence). This CDR3 has 11 amino acids. The CDR3 region is CTRSFGNIQYF. The CDR3 DNA reads as TGTACCCGATCCTTCGGGAACATTCAGTACTTC.

The chain combines TRBV19 with TRBJ2-2; no definite D call. Germline lookup yields CDR1 LNHDA and CDR2 SQIVND (reference sequence). Trimming removed 0 bases from V and 2 bases from J, with 4 bases in between. The CDR3 sequence is 14 residues long. Here the CDR3 DNA reads TGTGCCAGTAGTATAGACATAAACACCGGGGAGCTGTTTTTT. The encoded protein is CASSIDINTGELFF.

In DNA, the CDR3 is TGTGCCACCAGCAGAGATCAAGGGAACACTGAAGCTTTCTTT. Residues: CATSRDQGNTEAFF. The V and J genes are TRBV15 and TRBJ1-1, with D unresolved. The CDR3 sequence is 14 residues long. Germline lookup yields CDR1 LNHNV and CDR2 YYDKDF (reference sequence). Deletions cut 0 bases from V and 1 base from J, with 6 bases between.

The genes are TRBV28 and TRBJ1-6, with D possibly being TRBD1 (5 bases). The CDR3 runs to 14 residues. The V end lost 5 bases, the J end lost 7 bases, and 12 bases lay between the germline ends. Germline V gives CDR1 MDHEN, CDR2 SYDVKM. DNA of the CDR3: TGTGCCAGCAGTACCCCCGGGGACAATTCACCCCTCCACTTT. It encodes CASSTPGDNSPLHF. Full variable domain (remainder filled in from reference TRBV28 and TRBJ1-6): DVKVTQSSRYLVKRTGEKVFLECVQDMDHENMFWYRQDPGLGLRLIYFSYDVKMKEKGDIPEGYSVSREKKERFSLILESASTNQTSMYLCASSTPGDNSPLHFGNGTRLTVT.

The chain has TRBV7-3 and TRBJ2-1; the D is unclear. Per germline, CDR1 SGHTA and CDR2 FQGTGA. The CDR3 spans 14 residues. Trimming took 1 base from V and 7 from J, leaving 11 bases between them. The CDR3 spells CASSLSNWGNEQFF. The DNA for the CDR3 is TGTGCCAGCAGCTTAAGTAACTGGGGAAATGAGCAGTTCTTC.

The gene calls are TRBV30 and TRBJ2-3; no reliable D call. V gave up 1 base and J gave up 5 bases, with 4 bases separating them. Germline CDR1 reads GTSNPN; CDR2 reads SVGIG (reference sequence). The CDR3 sequence is 11 residues long. The CDR3 DNA follows: TGTGCCTGGAGTGGAATAGATACGCAGTATTTT. Translation gives CAWSGIDTQYF.

The chain is built from TRBV28 and TRBJ2-1, with D uncertain. Germline lookup yields CDR1 MDHEN and CDR2 SYDVKM. Trimming stripped 3 bases from V and 7 bases from J, with 4 bases between. The CDR3 is made up of 11 amino acids. The CDR3 loop is CASSLVNEQFF. The CDR3 DNA reads as TGTGCCAGCAGTTTGGTGAATGAGCAGTTCTTC.

The chain links TRBV27 to TRBJ1-1; no firm D call. Deletions cut 5 bases from V and 7 bases from J, with 5 bases between. Germline V gene lookup returns CDR1 MNHEY and CDR2 SMNVEV (reference sequence). The CDR3 runs to 10 residues. CDR3 sequence reads: CASSDYEAFF. CDR3 sequence (DNA): TGTGCCAGCAGTGATTATGAAGCTTTCTTT.

This clone is classed as medium-sized. This chain connects TRBV7-2 to TRBJ1-1, with D perhaps matching TRBD1 (5 bases). This CDR3 has 14 residues. V lost 6 bases to trimming and J lost 10 bases, with 21 bases between them. Germline V gene sequence: CDR1 SGHTA, CDR2 FQGNSA. CDR3 DNA sequence: TGTGCCAGCAGTTTTTGGGGGGGGAACTACAGAGCTTTCTTT. It encodes CASSFWGGNYRAFF.